The source of this T cell receptor (beta chain) is a study of early T cells in non-severe SARS-CoV-2 infection. Study summary: The chains were unpaired, and the sequenced material was bulk RNA from unsorted whole blood.

Study results and caveats: VDJdb matching skewed toward anti-spike CD8 responses, missing private and CD4 specificities.

The germline gives CDR1 DFQATT, CDR2 SNEGSKA (reference sequence). The CDR3 is made up of 15 amino acids. V was clipped by 5 bases and J by 5 bases, with 21 bases between them. Individually, cDNA molecules had unique molecular identifiers attached to them. TCRdb ran MiXCR on the 5' RACE reads and lists one entry per CDR3 protein. Of 98,000 or so distinct CDR3 sequences listed, 9.5% to 11% are singletons. This clonotype appeared many times. No antigen is known for it. Input material: whole blood. The clonotype originates from an adult who was a healthcare worker with PCR-confirmed SARS-CoV-2 infection or an uninfected control (not recorded which). V usage is TRBV20-1 and J usage is TRBJ1-1; tentative D call: TRBD1 (6 bases). Here the CDR3 DNA reads TGCAGTGCTCACTTACCAAGGAGACAGGAAACTGAAGCTTTCTTT. Residues: CSAHLPRRQETEAFF.